These T cell receptor beta chains were read from a single sample in a study of identical twins. From the 5' RACE reads, TCRdb called clonotypes with MiXCR, one entry per CDR3 protein. The sample holds under 350,000 distinct CDR3 sequences, roughly 9.8% seen once. These data also formed part of another study, on yellow fever vaccine responses in identical twins.

Sequenced material: CD8+ T cells sorted from blood. The source of these receptors is a woman under 30 in good health. Both conserved end residues are part of each CDR3. Fields, in order: clone size, J gene, D gene, CDR3 length, V gene, CDR3 DNA, CDR3 protein. A D gene is named only where the DNA matches it firmly. Size tells how often a clone was seen (once, few, many) or the class of an expanded clone, and some rows leave it out.

size: -; J: TRBJ1-6; D: TRBD1; length: 16; V: TRBV20-1; DNA: TGCAGTGCCCCCTTGGACAGGGGGCTGGGGAATTCACCCCTCCACTTT; CDR3: CSAPLDRGLGNSPLHF
size: many; J: TRBJ2-7; D: -; length: 13; V: TRBV7-9; DNA: TGTGCCAGCAGCGCGCGTCAATTCAACGAGCAGTACTTC; CDR3: CASSARQFNEQYF
size: -; J: TRBJ2-1; D: -; length: 14; V: TRBV5-1; DNA: TGCGCCAGCAGCTTCCGGGACAATCCCAATGAGCAGTTCTTC; CDR3: CASSFRDNPNEQFF
size: few; J: TRBJ2-5; D: -; length: 14; V: TRBV7-2; DNA: TGTGCCAGCAGCACCCGGTCCGTCCAAGAGACCCAGTACTTC; CDR3: CASSTRSVQETQYF
size: few; J: TRBJ2-7; D: -; length: 13; V: TRBV12-3/TRBV12-4; DNA: TGTGCCAGCAGCGTACAAGGGAACTACGAGCAGTACTTC; CDR3: CASSVQGNYEQYF
size: few; J: TRBJ2-2; D: -; length: 13; V: TRBV29-1; DNA: TGCAGCGTCCCGGCGGGGAGCACCGGGGAGCTGTTTTTT; CDR3: CSVPAGSTGELFF
size: -; J: TRBJ2-7; D: -; length: 15; V: TRBV4-1; DNA: TGCGCCAGCAGCCAAAGTCCCTTACTAGCCTACGAGCAGTACTTC; CDR3: CASSQSPLLAYEQYF
size: many; J: TRBJ2-7; D: -; length: 13; V: TRBV5-1; DNA: TGCGCCAGCAGCTTGGAGTCAACTTACGAGCAGTACTTC; CDR3: CASSLESTYEQYF
size: -; J: TRBJ2-7; D: -; length: 10; V: TRBV20-1; DNA: TGCAGTGCCCCCCGTGACGAGCAGTACTTC; CDR3: CSAPRDEQYF
size: few; J: TRBJ1-1; D: TRBD1; length: 15; V: TRBV4-3; DNA: TGCGCCAGCAGCCGAGTCGGGACAGGGGACACTGAAGCTTTCTTT; CDR3: CASSRVGTGDTEAFF
size: few; J: TRBJ1-2; D: TRBD1; length: 13; V: TRBV27; DNA: TGTGCCAGCAGTTTAACAGGGGGCCATGGCTACACCTTC; CDR3: CASSLTGGHGYTF
size: many; J: TRBJ2-1; D: TRBD2; length: 13; V: TRBV4-3; DNA: TGCGCCAGCAGCCAAGACCGCGCGGGGGGTCGGTTCTTC; CDR3: CASSQDRAGGRFF
size: -; J: TRBJ2-7; D: -; length: 15; V: TRBV20-1; DNA: TGCAGTGCTAGAGGCCCATCATCCCTATACTACGAGCAGTACTTC; CDR3: CSARGPSSLYYEQYF
size: -; J: TRBJ1-1; D: -; length: 13; V: TRBV27; DNA: TGTGCCAGCAGTTTAGGGGTTACCACTGAAGCTTTCTTT; CDR3: CASSLGVTTEAFF
size: few; J: TRBJ2-5; D: TRBD2; length: 14; V: TRBV6-2/TRBV6-3; DNA: TGTGCCAGCAGCCCCGGACTAGCGCTAGAGACCCAGTACTTC; CDR3: CASSPGLALETQYF
size: few; J: TRBJ2-6; D: TRBD1; length: 17; V: TRBV6-2/TRBV6-3; DNA: TGTGCCAGCAGTCGCCGGGACAGGGGTTCTGGGGCCAACGTCCTGACTTTC; CDR3: CASSRRDRGSGANVLTF
size: many; J: TRBJ1-5; D: TRBD1; length: 15; V: TRBV20-1; DNA: TGCAGTGCTAGAGATGATTCAGGGGGCAGTCAGCCCCAGCATTTT; CDR3: CSARDDSGGSQPQHF
size: -; J: TRBJ2-1; D: -; length: 12; V: TRBV7-2; DNA: TGTGCCAGCAGCTTAGAAGGTTATGAGCAGTTCTTC; CDR3: CASSLEGYEQFF
size: many; J: TRBJ2-3; D: -; length: 16; V: TRBV5-1; DNA: TGCGCCAGCAGCACCCGGGTAGCGCGGCACACAGATACGCAGTATTTT; CDR3: CASSTRVARHTDTQYF
size: few; J: TRBJ2-2; D: -; length: 17; V: TRBV14; DNA: TGTGCCAGCAGCCAAGATCCTTTAACGGGAGTTTTTAGGGAGCTGTTTTTT; CDR3: CASSQDPLTGVFRELFF
size: few; J: TRBJ2-3; D: TRBD2; length: 16; V: TRBV7-9; DNA: TGTGCCAGCAGCTACCCGCTAGCGGGGAGCACAGATACGCAGTATTTT; CDR3: CASSYPLAGSTDTQYF
size: many; J: TRBJ2-3; D: TRBD2; length: 20; V: TRBV4-2; DNA: TGTGCCAGCAGCCAGGGACTAGCGGCAAAAAAAATCGCAGAGGCAGATACGCAGTATTTT; CDR3: CASSQGLAAKKIAEADTQYF
size: many; J: TRBJ2-7; D: TRBD2; length: 14; V: TRBV29-1; DNA: TGCAGCGCCCGGACTAGCGGGAATTCCTACGAGCAGTACTTC; CDR3: CSARTSGNSYEQYF
size: many; J: TRBJ2-1; D: -; length: 14; V: TRBV6-1; DNA: TGTGCCAGCAGTGAGCGTGGCTCCTACAATGAGCAGTTCTTC; CDR3: CASSERGSYNEQFF
size: -; J: TRBJ2-7; D: -; length: 14; V: TRBV7-6; DNA: TGTGCCAGCAGCCCAGGGACCCTAGCCTACGAGCAGTACTTC; CDR3: CASSPGTLAYEQYF
size: -; J: TRBJ2-7; D: TRBD2; length: 15; V: TRBV19; DNA: TGTGCCAGTAGTCAGGGTAGCGGGGCGCCCTACGAGCAGTACTTC; CDR3: CASSQGSGAPYEQYF
size: few; J: TRBJ2-4; D: -; length: 14; V: TRBV5-1; DNA: TGCGCCAGCAGCACATCGAATCAACAAAACATTCAGTACTTC; CDR3: CASSTSNQQNIQYF
size: once; J: TRBJ2-2; D: -; length: 15; V: TRBV14; DNA: TGTGCCAGCAGCCAACTAGTGTTGGGCACCGGGGAGCTGTTTTTT; CDR3: CASSQLVLGTGELFF
size: few; J: TRBJ2-7; D: TRBD2; length: 20; V: TRBV11-2; DNA: TGTGCCAGCAGCCGACCATTGGGACTAGCGGGAGCCGGCCCCTCCTACGAGCAGTACTTC; CDR3: CASSRPLGLAGAGPSYEQYF
size: -; J: TRBJ2-5; D: -; length: 13; V: TRBV4-1; DNA: TGCGCCAGCAGCCAAGATGAGCAGGAGACCCAGTACTTC; CDR3: CASSQDEQETQYF
size: -; J: TRBJ1-2; D: -; length: 17; V: TRBV5-1; DNA: TGCGCCAGCAGCTTGGTTGGGGCGCAACCCTTAAACTATGGCTACACCTTC; CDR3: CASSLVGAQPLNYGYTF
size: few; J: TRBJ2-1; D: -; length: 16; V: TRBV5-1; DNA: TGCGCCAGCAGCTTCCACCGACAGAATAACGTGGATGAGCAGTTCTTC; CDR3: CASSFHRQNNVDEQFF
size: -; J: TRBJ2-2; D: -; length: 14; V: TRBV2; DNA: TGTGCCGTGCCGTACGGGTGGAACACCGGGAAGCTGTTTTTT; CDR3: CAVPYGWNTGKLFF
size: many; J: TRBJ2-2; D: -; length: 18; V: TRBV4-3; DNA: TGCGCCAGCAGCCAAGATTTTACTAGCAGCCCTTTTGGTGGGGAGCTGTTTTTT; CDR3: CASSQDFTSSPFGGELFF
size: -; J: TRBJ2-1; D: -; length: 11; V: TRBV9; DNA: TGTGCCAGCAGCGGACCCCATGAGCAGTTCTTC; CDR3: CASSGPHEQFF
size: many; J: TRBJ2-2; D: -; length: 16; V: TRBV24-1; DNA: TGTGCCACCAGTGATCTGGGTTCCCGTCTATCCGGGGAGCTGTTTTTT; CDR3: CATSDLGSRLSGELFF
size: few; J: TRBJ2-3; D: -; length: 13; V: TRBV29-1; DNA: TGCAGCGGGGCGGCAGCTAGCACAGATACGCAGTATTTT; CDR3: CSGAAASTDTQYF
size: many; J: TRBJ2-7; D: TRBD2; length: 14; V: TRBV5-1; DNA: TGCGCCAGCAGGGAGGGACTAACCTCCTACGAGCAGTACTTC; CDR3: CASREGLTSYEQYF
size: many; J: TRBJ1-2; D: TRBD1; length: 16; V: TRBV4-1; DNA: TGCGCCAGCAGCGTTTATTTCGGGACAGGCAACTATGGCTACACCTTC; CDR3: CASSVYFGTGNYGYTF
size: many; J: TRBJ2-2; D: TRBD2; length: 15; V: TRBV6-2/TRBV6-3; DNA: TGTGCCAGCAGTACCGGACTAGCGGAAACCGGGGAGCTGTTTTTT; CDR3: CASSTGLAETGELFF
size: -; J: TRBJ2-5; D: -; length: 14; V: TRBV5-6; DNA: TGTGCCAGCAGCCCATGGACTTTCTCAGGGACCCAGTACTTC; CDR3: CASSPWTFSGTQYF
size: -; J: TRBJ1-1; D: -; length: 14; V: TRBV15; DNA: TGTGCCACCAGGTTAACGACAGGCGATCCTGAAGCTTTCTTT; CDR3: CATRLTTGDPEAFF
size: many; J: TRBJ2-2; D: -; length: 16; V: TRBV7-2; DNA: TGTGCCAGCAGCCTCGGGGAGGGGGCGCTCACCGGGGAGCTGTTTTTT; CDR3: CASSLGEGALTGELFF
size: -; J: TRBJ2-7; D: -; length: 14; V: TRBV6-2/TRBV6-3; DNA: TGTGCCAGCGTAGACCCGGGACTCTCCTACGAGCAGTACTTC; CDR3: CASVDPGLSYEQYF
size: -; J: TRBJ2-1; D: -; length: 13; V: TRBV24-1; DNA: TGTGCCACCAGTGATTTACCCGAGGGTGAGCAGTTCTTC; CDR3: CATSDLPEGEQFF
size: many; J: TRBJ2-5; D: -; length: 15; V: TRBV12-3/TRBV12-4; DNA: TGTGCCAGCGCCCACCTGGCGGACGTCCAAGAGACCCAGTACTTC; CDR3: CASAHLADVQETQYF